These T cell receptor beta chains were read from a single sample in a study of cytomegalovirus exposure and HLA in healthy donors. Assay: immunoSEQ multiplex PCR; the TCRdb copy retains only in-frame clones and omits some. The sample's table shows 150,000 to 200,000 clones. The sequenced sample was PBMCs. These receptor sequences come from a man aged 30 to 39 in good health and CMV-seronegative. Each CDR3 is given with its conserved first and last residue. D genes are given only for firm matches.

TRBJ1-1 | TRBV7-9 | 13 | TRBD1 | CASIRGENTEAFF | TGTGCCAGCATCAGGGGGGAGAACACTGAAGCTTTCTTT
TRBJ2-7 | TRBV19 | 14 | TRBD1 | CASSVGQVDYEQYF | TGTGCCAGTAGTGTCGGACAGGTTGACTACGAGCAGTACTTC
TRBJ1-5 | TRBV5-1 | 18 | TRBD1 | CASSLGSVTGTRNQPQHF | TGCGCCAGCAGCTTGGGGTCCGTGACAGGGACGCGCAATCAGCCCCAGCATTTT
TRBJ1-4 | TRBV4-2 | 15 | NA | CASSQEHVGNEKLFF | TGTGCCAGCAGCCAAGAGCACGTCGGTAATGAAAAACTGTTTTTT
TRBJ2-3 | TRBV5-1 | 16 | TRBD2 | CASSLGTSEDTDTQYF | TGCGCCAGCAGCTTGGGAACTAGCGAAGACACAGATACGCAGTATTTT
TRBJ1-4 | TRBV4-1 | 16 | TRBD1 | CASSQEGGGNSEKLFF | TGCGCCAGCAGCCAAGAAGGGGGCGGGAACTCTGAAAAACTGTTTTTT
TRBJ2-2 | TRBV5-1 | 15 | NA | CASREPGRLIRELFF | TGCGCCAGCAGGGAACCAGGGCGCCTAATCCGGGAGCTGTTTTTT
TRBJ2-2 | TRBV5-1 | 13 | NA | CASSLDPNGELFF | TGCGCCAGCAGCTTGGATCCAAACGGGGAGCTGTTTTTT
TRBJ2-1 | TRBV2 | 16 | TRBD1 | CASSEGRGLTYNEQFF | TGTGCCAGCAGTGAGGGTAGGGGGCTTACCTACAATGAGCAGTTCTTC
TRBJ2-3 | TRBV12-5 | 15 | TRBD2 | CASGPGLAVPDTQYF | TGTGCTAGTGGCCCAGGACTAGCGGTCCCAGATACGCAGTATTTT
TRBJ2-6 | TRBV6-4 | 15 | TRBD1 | CASDRDNSGANVLTF | TGTGCCAGCGACAGGGACAACTCTGGGGCCAACGTCCTGACTTTC
TRBJ1-1 | TRBV19 | 14 | TRBD1 | CASTKDRADTEAFF | TGTGCCAGTACCAAGGACAGGGCCGACACTGAAGCTTTCTTT
TRBJ1-1 | TRBV28 | 14 | TRBD1 | CASRDGQGHTEAFF | TGTGCCAGCAGAGACGGACAGGGGCACACTGAAGCTTTCTTT
TRBJ1-3 | TRBV9 | 16 | NA | CASSTRQTYSGNTIYF | TGTGCCAGCAGCACCAGACAGACCTACTCTGGAAACACCATATATTTT
TRBJ1-1 | TRBV7-2 | 14 | NA | CASLTQRGAVRAFF | TGTGCCAGCCTGACACAACGGGGGGCCGTTCGAGCTTTCTTT
TRBJ2-1 | TRBV30 | 13 | TRBD1 | CASRQGAHSEQFF | TGTGCCTCCAGACAGGGGGCGCATAGTGAGCAGTTCTTC
TRBJ1-4 | TRBV30 | 15 | NA | CAWTRVSATNEKLFF | TGTGCCTGGACGAGGGTTTCCGCAACTAATGAAAAACTGTTTTTT